The 12 T cell receptor beta chains listed next were all sequenced from one sample in a study of blood T cell repertoires in COVID-19. The assay was immunoSEQ multiplex PCR, and TCRdb's table has in-frame clones only and misses some. The sample yields around 480,000 clones, roughly 87% seen once. The material sequenced was PBMCs or T cells enriched from blood (not recorded which). These receptors all come from a woman younger than 35 who had recovered from COVID-19.

The rearrangement uses TRBV5-1 and TRBJ2-2; TRBD2 matches at 8 bases. The CDR3 consists of 17 residues. Germline V gene sequence: CDR1 SGHRS, CDR2 YFSETQ. J gave up 1 base and V 5 bases, and 10 bases lay outside the gene matches. As DNA, the CDR3 is TGCGCCAGCAGTCCCAATCTCGCGGGGGGGAACACCGGGGAGCTGTTTTTT. Residues: CASSPNLAGGNTGELFF.

The chain uses TRBV7-8 and TRBJ1-1; no definite D call. The germline V and J ends were trimmed by 5 bases and 10 bases, with 11 bases remaining between them. CDR3 length equals 11 residues. Germline V gives CDR1 SGHVS, CDR2 FQNEAQ. The CDR3 region is CASSPLNGAFF. The CDR3 region has the DNA TGTGCCAGCAGCCCCTTGAACGGAGCTTTCTTT. Drawing the rest from reference TRBV7-8 and TRBJ1-1, the complete variable domain is GAGVSQSPRYKVAKRGQDVALRCDPISGHVSLFWYQQALGQGPEFLTYFQNEAQLDKSGLPSDRFFAERPEGSVSTLKIQRTQQEDSAVYLCASSPLNGAFFGQGTRLTVV.

The CDR3 nucleotides read TGCGCCAGCAGTCAATCGTTTGGGCGCAGGCCCTCCCAGTCCTACGAGCAGTACTTC. Translating gives CASSQSFGRRPSQSYEQYF. This chain uses TRBV23-1 with TRBJ2-7; no firm D call. TRBV23-1 is placed among ORFs of uncertain function. This CDR3 has 19 amino acids. The germline V and J ends were trimmed by 0 bases and 1 base, with 22 bases remaining between them.

This clone was counted once. CDR3 region: CAWSRKGGGWEETQYF. In DNA form, the CDR3 reads TGTGCCTGGAGTCGCAAGGGGGGGGGCTGGGAAGAGACCCAGTACTTC. V usage is TRBV30 and J usage is TRBJ2-5; the D gene is possibly TRBD2 (7 bases). The V end lost 2 bases, the J end lost 3 bases, and 19 bases lay between the germline ends. CDR3 size: 16 residues. CDR1 is GTSNPN, CDR2 SVGIG, per germline (reference sequence).

The chain is built from TRBV15 and TRBJ2-7; D remains ambiguous. Germline loops: CDR1 LNHNV, CDR2 YYDKDF (reference sequence). The CDR3 has 16 amino acids. V was shortened by 0 bases and J by 0 bases, with 12 bases between the two germline ends. For the CDR3, the DNA is TGTGCCACCAGCAGAGATGCGGTCAAGATCTCCTACGAGCAGTACTTC. The encoded protein is CATSRDAVKISYEQYF.

Notes on this clone: The sample has other DNA sequences that encode this CDR3 too. The V and J genes are TRBV7-2 and TRBJ1-2, with D unresolved. This CDR3 is built from 12 residues. Germline V lookup: CDR1 SGHTA, CDR2 FQGNSA. The ends were cut back, 5 bases at V and 2 bases at J, with 6 bases in the middle. CDR3 in amino acids: CASSPQNYGYTF. The DNA for the CDR3 is TGTGCCAGCAGCCCACAAAACTATGGCTACACCTTC. The full variable domain, rest sourced from reference TRBV7-2 and TRBJ1-2, is GAGVSQSPSNKVTEKGKDVELRCDPISGHTALYWYRQSLGQGLEFLIYFQGNSAPDKSGLPSDRFSAERTGGSVSTLTIQRTQQEDSAVYLCASSPQNYGYTFGSGTRLTVV.

The CDR3, as DNA: TGCGCCAGCAGCTTGGGGGGAGGGATCTACGAGCAGTACTTC. The encoded protein is CASSLGGGIYEQYF. The gene calls are TRBV5-1 and TRBJ2-7, with 7 bases matching TRBD2. The CDR3 covers 14 residues. CDR1 is SGHRS, CDR2 YFSETQ, per germline. V shed 0 bases, J shed 3 bases, and the junction held 3 bases outside the gene matches.

The chain is built from TRBV7-2 and TRBJ1-2; D gene unclear. This CDR3 is built from 13 residues. V shed 1 base and J shed 3 bases, with 6 bases lying between them. Germline V gives CDR1 SGHTA, CDR2 FQGNSA. CDR3 DNA: TGTGCCAGCAGCTTAGACATATACTATGGCTACACCTTC. It specifies CASSLDIYYGYTF.

The chain carries TRBV18 and TRBJ1-1; weak D call: TRBD1 (6 bases). Germline V gives CDR1 KGHSH, CDR2 LQKENI. Trimming left V 6 bases short and J 0 bases short, with 17 bases between. The CDR3 is made up of 16 amino acids. DNA for the CDR3: TGTGCCAGCTCGCATAATCCGGACAGCGTGAACACTGAAGCTTTCTTT. This sequence encodes CASSHNPDSVNTEAFF.

This rearrangement joins TRBV24-1 to TRBJ2-2; D is perhaps TRBD1 (5 bases). The CDR3 spans 17 residues. V was cut by 2 bases and J by 1 base, with 13 bases left in between. The germline gives CDR1 KGHDR, CDR2 SFDVKD. The CDR3 coding sequence is TGTGCCACCAGTGATTCCGTGGACATTTGGAACACCGGGGAGCTGTTTTTT. This gives the protein CATSDSVDIWNTGELFF.

The CDR3 loop reads CASSPLGTVDTTEAFF. CDR3 bases: TGTGCCAGCTCACCTCTCGGGACAGTAGACACCACTGAAGCTTTCTTT. The rearrangement uses TRBV18 and TRBJ1-1; 7 nucleotides match TRBD1. The CDR3 totals 16 residues. Germline assignment: CDR1 KGHSH and CDR2 LQKENI. J was trimmed by 4 bases and V by 3 bases; bases with no gene match: 11.

The chain is built from TRBV3-1 (or the pseudogene TRBV3-2) and TRBJ2-7; D gene uncertain. The CDR3 loop spans 16 amino acids. V lost 8 bases, J lost 0 bases, and 20 bases lay in between. From germline, CDR1 is LGHDT and CDR2 YNNKEL (reference sequence). CDR3 sequence (DNA): TGTGCCAGCTCGCCTCGGCAGACATCCTCCTCCTACGAGCAGTACTTC. Translating it yields CASSPRQTSSSYEQYF.